This TCR beta chain stems from a study of shared clonotypes between healthy human individuals. Clones were sequenced by immunoSEQ multiplex PCR, and TCRdb holds only the in-frame ones, with some missing. The sample lists 2.3 million or so clones, 93% seen once, with about 0.37% in the top ten. Sequenced: naive CD4+ T cells from PBMCs. Subset noted: CD45RA+ positively selected. This TCR derives from a man aged 18-30 years in good health. Some clones in this sample may be carry-over from other donors' samples.

DNA for the CDR3: TGTGCCAGCACTCCTTCTGGAAACACCATATATTTT. Protein sequence: CASTPSGNTIYF. The chain carries TRBV7-8 and TRBJ1-3, with D uncertain. CDR3 length equals 12 residues. The germline CDR1 and CDR2 sequences are SGHVS and FQNEAQ. V gave up 7 bases and J gave up 1 base, with 5 bases separating them.